The text below deals with one T cell receptor (beta chain). The data were taken from a study of shared T cell receptors in the human thymus. V gave up 6 bases and J gave up 4 bases, with 13 bases separating them. The germline gives CDR1 LGHNA, CDR2 YNFKEQ. CDR3 length equals 13 residues. TCRdb's table, derived via immunoSEQ multiplex PCR, lists solely in-frame clones and lacks some. The sample has hundreds of thousands of clones, roughly 85% seen once. This sample was shared with a second study, whose subject was human thymus T cells. In that study: Gene usage for V and J segments appeared biased in thymic and blood repertoires. Related research has reported that thymic repertoires overlap highly among unrelated individuals.

The sequence was obtained from a girl younger than two with a congenital heart defect. The rearrangement joins TRBV4-2 to TRBJ2-7, with D tentatively TRBD1 (5 bases). Sequencing input: thymocytes. The CDR3: CASSRTWIYEQYF. Written as DNA, the CDR3 is TGTGCCAGCAGTCGGACATGGATATACGAGCAGTACTTC.